The next 30 T cell receptor beta chains were all read from a single sample in a study of T cell clones after liver transplantation. The table came from immunoSEQ multiplex PCR; TCRdb's copy has only in-frame clones and leaves some out. The data show about 99,000 clones, with roughly 80% seen just once and about 0.89% held by the top ten. The sample consisted of CD4+ T cells from blood, taken before liver transplant. These receptors were obtained from a human donor who received a liver transplant.

The J gene is TRBJ2-5, the V gene TRBV4-1; 14 positions agree with TRBD2. The V segment lost 6 bases and the J segment 4 bases; nucleotides outside the gene matches: 4. This CDR3 has 15 amino acids. Germline V gene sequence: CDR1 MGHRA, CDR2 YSYEKL. The CDR3 protein is CASRNGTSGRETQYF. CDR3 DNA sequence: TGCGCCAGCAGGAATGGGACTAGCGGGAGAGAGACCCAGTACTTC.

The chain employs TRBV27 and TRBJ2-7, with D possibly being TRBD1 or TRBD2 (5 bases each). This CDR3 region has 15 residues. Trimming shortened V by 6 bases and J by 3 bases, and 18 bases separated the two germline ends. From germline, CDR1 is MNHEY and CDR2 SMNVEV (reference sequence). This CDR3 is CASRVEWDRGYEQYF. In DNA form, the CDR3 reads TGTGCCAGCAGAGTAGAGTGGGACCGAGGCTACGAGCAGTACTTC.

The V gene is TRBV6-1, the J gene TRBJ2-5; D is tentatively TRBD1 or TRBD2 (5 bases each). CDR1 is MNHNS and CDR2 is SASEGT in the germline V gene. CDR3 length equals 13 residues. The V gene lost 10 bases and the J gene lost 3 bases, with 15 bases spanning the gap. The CDR3 nucleotides are TGTGCCAACTCTAGGGACCGCAAAGAGACCCAGTACTTC. It codes for CANSRDRKETQYF.

This clone was recorded only once. The chain has TRBV7-3 and TRBJ2-2; 13 bases are a match to TRBD2. The J segment lost 6 bases and the V segment lost 5 bases, leaving 9 bases of the junction unmatched. This CDR3 spans 17 amino acids. The V gene's germline CDR1 is SGHTA and CDR2 FQGTGA. CDR3 DNA: TGTGCCAGCAGCCCCCGGATCGGGACTAGCGGGGCCGGGGAGCTGTTTTTT. This encodes CASSPRIGTSGAGELFF.

The chain has TRBV7-9 and TRBJ2-3; TRBD1 matches 7 bases. The V segment lost 9 bases and the J segment 1 base; nucleotides outside the gene matches: 7. The CDR3 length is 14 residues. From germline, CDR1 is SEHNR and CDR2 FQNEAQ (reference sequence). The CDR3 region is CARGIGQGTDTQYF. The DNA for the CDR3 is TGTGCCAGGGGGATCGGACAGGGCACAGATACGCAGTATTTT.

This clone was picked up one time. The chain couples TRBV6-4 to TRBJ1-5; 12 bases map to TRBD1. Per germline, CDR1 MRHNA and CDR2 SNTAGT. The CDR3 has 15 amino acids. J gave up 5 bases and V 5 bases, and 4 bases lay outside the gene matches. CDR3 DNA: TGTGCCAGCAGTCCGGGACAGGGGGCCGATCAGCCCCAGCATTTT. This encodes CASSPGQGADQPQHF.

CDR3 in amino acids: CAWRRQGLNTGELFF. In DNA, the CDR3 is TGTGCCTGGAGGAGGCAGGGGCTTAACACCGGGGAGCTGTTTTTT. V gene TRBV30 combines with J gene TRBJ2-2; possibly TRBD1 for D (6 bases). CDR3 size: 15 residues. The germline gives CDR1 GTSNPN, CDR2 SVGIG (reference sequence). Trimming shortened V by 3 bases and J by 2 bases, and 13 bases separated the two germline ends.

J is TRBJ1-1 and V is TRBV25-1, with D hard to call. CDR1 is MGHDK, CDR2 SYGVNS, per germline. The CDR3 has 13 residues. V dropped 2 bases and J dropped 6 bases, with 10 bases sitting between them. The CDR3, as DNA: TGTGCCAGCAGTGAAGCGAATTTTCCTGAAGCTTTCTTT. Translated, it gives CASSEANFPEAFF.

This rearrangement joins TRBV9 to TRBJ2-7, with D uncertain. V was shortened by 1 base and J by 2 bases, with 10 bases between the two germline ends. CDR3 length: 14 residues. Germline values: CDR1 SGDLS, CDR2 YYNGEE. CDR3 bases: TGTGCCAGCAGCGTAAGCACACAACCCTACGAGCAGTACTTC. This encodes CASSVSTQPYEQYF.

The chain employs TRBV28 and TRBJ2-3; D is perhaps TRBD1 (7 bases). The CDR3 totals 16 residues. V lost 8 bases, J lost 5 bases, and 23 bases lay in between. Looked up from germline, CDR1 is MDHEN and CDR2 is SYDVKM. The CDR3 protein is CASAGKGADNQDTQYF. As DNA, the CDR3 is TGTGCCAGCGCGGGAAAGGGGGCAGATAACCAAGATACGCAGTATTTT.

This chain uses TRBV6-5 with TRBJ1-2; D is unclear. Germline loops: CDR1 MNHEY, CDR2 SVGAGI. The CDR3 covers 14 residues. V shed 4 bases and J shed 1 base, with 10 bases lying between them. DNA of the CDR3: TGTGCCAGCAGTTTTCCCCGGGATAACTATGGCTACACCTTC. This sequence encodes CASSFPRDNYGYTF.

V gene TRBV7-9 combines with J gene TRBJ2-5; no reliable D call. Germline CDR1 and CDR2: SEHNR and FQNEAQ (reference sequence). The CDR3 sequence is 13 residues long. V shed 5 bases and J shed 5 bases, with 12 bases lying between them. The CDR3: CASSPGGYETQYF. CDR3 DNA sequence: TGTGCCAGCAGCCCCGGTGGGTATGAGACCCAGTACTTC.

The chain uses TRBV28 and TRBJ2-7; weak D call: TRBD2 (6 bases). The CDR3 length is 15 residues. Trimming took off 6 bases at V and 6 bases at J, with 21 bases between the two ends. CDR1 MDHEN and CDR2 SYDVKM come from the germline V gene. Here the CDR3 DNA reads TGTGCCAGCAGCCCCGAGGGACTCCTACGTGGCGAGCAGTACTTC. It codes for CASSPEGLLRGEQYF.

This sequence joins TRBV30 and TRBJ2-7, with 10 bases identical to TRBD2. The CDR3 sequence is 15 residues long. J gave up 3 bases and V 6 bases, and 11 bases lay outside the gene matches. Germline V gene data show CDR1 as GTSNPN and CDR2 as SVGIG (reference sequence). CDR3 residues: CACTPGTSVRYEQYF. The CDR3 nucleotides are TGTGCCTGCACCCCCGGGACTAGCGTTCGCTACGAGCAGTACTTC.

This clone has only a few counts. The chain combines TRBV5-1 with TRBJ1-2; no clear D gene. Germline V lookup: CDR1 SGHRS, CDR2 YFSETQ. This CDR3 is 14 amino acids long. V was shortened by 0 bases and J by 7 bases, with 13 bases between the two germline ends. CDR3 nucleotide sequence: TGCGCCAGCAGCTTGGCCGGGTCAGACGGTGGCTACACCTTC. Amino acid sequence: CASSLAGSDGGYTF.

The chain employs TRBV5-4 and TRBJ2-2, with 11 bases identical to TRBD1. Germline trimming cut 2 bases from V and 5 bases from J; bases unmatched to any gene: 5. There are 16 residues in the CDR3. CDR1 SGHNT and CDR2 YYREEE come from the germline V gene (reference sequence). The CDR3: CASSFGQGARTGELFF. CDR3 DNA: TGTGCCAGCAGCTTCGGACAGGGGGCGAGGACCGGGGAGCTGTTTTTT.

This rearrangement joins TRBV5-1 to TRBJ2-2; 8 nucleotides agree with TRBD2. Germline CDR1 SGHRS, CDR2 YFSETQ. V was clipped by 5 bases and J by 1 base; unmatched bases: 1. The CDR3 totals 14 residues. In DNA, the CDR3 is TGCGCCAGCAGAGCGGGAGTGAACACCGGGGAGCTGTTTTTT. Residues: CASRAGVNTGELFF.

The genes are TRBV19 and TRBJ1-1, with D unresolved. The CDR3 spans 16 residues. The germline V gene encodes CDR1 LNHDA and CDR2 SQIVND (reference sequence). Trimming took off 7 bases at V and 1 base at J, with 19 bases between the two ends. The CDR3 protein is CASMNRLENRNTEAFF. CDR3 sequence (DNA): TGTGCCAGTATGAATAGGTTAGAAAATAGGAACACTGAAGCTTTCTTT.

The chain joins TRBV2 to TRBJ1-4, with TRBD1 identical over 8 bases. J was trimmed by 3 bases and V by 6 bases; bases with no gene match: 6. This CDR3 comprises 15 residues. CDR1 is SNHLY and CDR2 is FYNNEI in the germline V gene. The CDR3 loop is CASSFDRGANEKLFF. The DNA of the CDR3 is TGTGCCAGCAGCTTCGACAGGGGAGCTAATGAAAAACTGTTTTTT. The full variable domain, completed using reference TRBV2 and TRBJ1-4, is EPEVTQTPSHQVTQMGQEVILRCVPISNHLYFYWYRQILGQKVEFLVSFYNNEISEKSEIFDDQFSVERPDGSNFTLKIRSTKLEDSAMYFCASSFDRGANEKLFFGSGTQLSVL.

This clone was seen a single time. J is TRBJ2-5 and V is TRBV19, with TRBD1 matching over 7 bases. The CDR3 length is 13 residues. Per the germline V gene, CDR1 is LNHDA and CDR2 is SQIVND (reference sequence). The V and J ends lost 6 bases and 2 bases, in that order; junction bases with no gene match: 3. In nucleotides, the CDR3 is TGTGCCAGTAGGGGGACAGTTCAAGAGACCCAGTACTTC. Protein product: CASRGTVQETQYF.

This clone was recorded a few times. CDR3: CASSQGLARETQYF. The CDR3 DNA follows: TGTGCCAGCAGCCAGGGACTAGCGAGGGAGACCCAGTACTTC. J is TRBJ2-5 and V is TRBV4-2; 10 bases align to TRBD2. Germline V lookup: CDR1 LGHNA, CDR2 YNFKEQ. J lost 5 bases, V lost 3 bases, and 3 bases had no gene match. This CDR3 comprises 14 residues.

The chain joins TRBV18 to TRBJ2-7; 10 nucleotides align to TRBD1. The junction had 18 bases not matched to a gene; V was cut back by 1 base and J by 0 bases. Germline CDR1 is KGHSH and CDR2 is LQKENI. This CDR3 is 21 amino acids long. In DNA, the CDR3 is TGTGCCAGCTCACCACTATTTCCCGGGACAGGGGCCAACCGACGCTCCTACGAGCAGTACTTC. Translating gives CASSPLFPGTGANRRSYEQYF.

V usage is TRBV5-4 and J usage is TRBJ2-2; maybe TRBD1 (6 bases). The CDR3 spans 15 residues. The ends were cut back, 4 bases at V and 4 bases at J, with 14 bases in the middle. CDR1 SGHNT and CDR2 YYREEE come from the germline V gene (reference sequence). CDR3 in amino acids: CASSQGNRGTGELFF. CDR3 bases: TGTGCCAGCAGCCAGGGGAACCGGGGCACCGGGGAGCTGTTTTTT.

The chain combines TRBV13 with TRBJ1-4, with D possibly being TRBD1 (5 bases). This CDR3 comprises 15 residues. Germline-derived CDR1 and CDR2 are PRHDT and FYEKMQ (reference sequence). The V end was cut by 0 bases, the J end by 4 bases, with 9 bases between. CDR3: CASSLGGRSNEKLFF. The CDR3 DNA sequence: TGTGCCAGCAGCTTAGGGGGACGGAGTAATGAAAAACTGTTTTTT.

In this sample, this clone turned up a few times. The gene calls are TRBV15 and TRBJ2-2, with D possibly TRBD1 on 5 matching bases. CDR1 and CDR2 (germline): LNHNV, YYDKDF (reference sequence). The ends were cut back, 3 bases at V and 6 bases at J, with 8 bases in the middle. This CDR3 spans 13 amino acids. CDR3 bases: TGTGCCACCAGCAGGGACATGTCCGGGGAGCTGTTTTTT. It is translated as CATSRDMSGELFF.

This chain links TRBV9 with TRBJ2-7; no clear D gene. Germline-derived CDR1 and CDR2 are SGDLS and YYNGEE. The CDR3 runs to 14 residues. Trimming stripped 0 bases from V and 3 bases from J, with 10 bases between. CDR3 loop: CASSVDHNGYEQYF. Here the CDR3 DNA reads TGTGCCAGCAGCGTAGACCACAACGGCTACGAGCAGTACTTC.

This chain uses TRBV29-1 with TRBJ2-5; tentative D call: TRBD2 (6 bases). V was shortened by 7 bases and J by 5 bases, with 14 bases between the two germline ends. The V gene's germline CDR1 is SQVTM and CDR2 ANQGSEA. This CDR3 comprises 12 residues. This CDR3 reads CSAYPGRETQYF. CDR3 in DNA: TGCAGCGCCTACCCGGGGAGGGAGACCCAGTACTTC.

The V and J genes are TRBV27 and TRBJ2-5; tentatively, D is TRBD2 (6 bases). Deletions cut 6 bases from V and 2 bases from J, with 16 bases between. This CDR3 contains 15 residues. Germline values: CDR1 MNHEY, CDR2 SMNVEV (reference sequence). In nucleotides, the CDR3 is TGTGCCAGCAGCTGGGGGGAGCGGAATCAAGAGACCCAGTACTTC. Its protein product is CASSWGERNQETQYF.

This clone was counted a single time. The chain couples TRBV7-2 to TRBJ1-2, with D uncertain. Germline V gene lookup returns CDR1 SGHTA and CDR2 FQGNSA. The CDR3 loop spans 13 amino acids. V was pared by 6 bases and J by 8 bases, with 16 bases between. The CDR3 DNA reads TGTGCCAGCAGTTCCACGGCCCAACTGGGCTACACCTTC. This encodes CASSSTAQLGYTF.

V and J are TRBV7-9 and TRBJ2-3; TRBD2 agrees at 9 bases. The trim removed 2 bases at V and 2 bases at J, leaving 11 bases unmatched. The CDR3 is 18 residues long. CDR1 and CDR2 from the germline V gene are SEHNR and FQNEAQ (reference sequence). CDR3 amino acids: CASSLKGLAGGPTDTQYF. CDR3 nucleotide sequence: TGTGCCAGCAGCTTAAAGGGGCTGGCGGGGGGGCCCACAGATACGCAGTATTTT.